One TCR beta chain is described in this entry. These data are taken from a study of blood T cells in healthy people across ages. Then a second PCR, running about 7 to 11 cycles, was carried out with a sample-barcoded 5' primer and a J-beta primer mix. Each CDR3 protein is one row after TCRdb ran MiXCR on the 5' RACE reads. In the table there are hundreds of thousands of distinct CDR3 sequences, 21% of which are singletons. Sequenced material: blood. This TCR was sampled from a man aged 65 to 85 in good health.

CDR3 protein: CASSLGAGVQTDTQYF. As DNA, the CDR3 is TGCGCCAGCAGCTTGGGGGCGGGAGTTCAAACAGATACGCAGTATTTT. V usage is TRBV5-1 and J usage is TRBJ2-3; 7 nucleotides align to TRBD2. Unmatched junction bases numbered 7, after V lost 0 bases and J lost 3 bases. The CDR3 totals 16 residues. Germline CDR1 is SGHRS and CDR2 is YFSETQ.